This is a list of T cell receptor beta chains from one sample in a study of OX40 agonist ivuxolimab in advanced cancers. Profiling relied on immunoSEQ multiplex PCR, and the TCRdb table lists in-frame clones only, not all of them. Of tens of thousands of clones in the sample, about 85% were seen once. The sample was CD4+ or CD8+ T cells sorted from blood, taken in a trial of the OX40 agonist ivuxolimab. The receptor source for this set is an adult with an advanced solid tumor such as melanoma, head and neck, liver or kidney cancer. The conserved cysteine and the conserved F or W are not part of the CDR3 here. The order of the fields is V gene, clone size, D gene, J gene, CDR3 protein. D genes are given only for firm matches. Not all rows give a size; the values are once, few, many and, for expanded clones, a class.

v_gene: TRBV10-3; abundance: .; d_gene: TRBD1; j_gene: TRBJ2-7; CDR3aa: AIRGDRLYEQY
v_gene: TRBV28; abundance: .; d_gene: .; j_gene: TRBJ1-2; CDR3aa: ASSLLTMDNSNYGYT
v_gene: TRBV5-1; abundance: .; d_gene: TRBD1; j_gene: TRBJ2-5; CDR3aa: ASSFQGAPETQY
v_gene: TRBV12-5; abundance: few; d_gene: .; j_gene: TRBJ2-2; CDR3aa: ASGLEYTGELF
v_gene: TRBV19; abundance: .; d_gene: TRBD1; j_gene: TRBJ1-5; CDR3aa: ASRDRERNQPQH
v_gene: TRBV5-4; abundance: .; d_gene: TRBD2; j_gene: TRBJ2-1; CDR3aa: ASSQGLAGDNEQF
v_gene: TRBV4-1; abundance: .; d_gene: TRBD1; j_gene: TRBJ2-7; CDR3aa: ASSHHTRVTGQGMGEQY
v_gene: TRBV7-2; abundance: .; d_gene: .; j_gene: TRBJ2-7; CDR3aa: ASSPRRGLYEQY
v_gene: TRBV6-1; abundance: .; d_gene: TRBD1; j_gene: TRBJ1-2; CDR3aa: ASSEAGQGADYGYT
v_gene: TRBV10-3; abundance: .; d_gene: .; j_gene: TRBJ2-5; CDR3aa: AISESVIRGGETQY
v_gene: TRBV6-1; abundance: once; d_gene: .; j_gene: TRBJ1-2; CDR3aa: ASLSVPIWGGYT
v_gene: TRBV6-5; abundance: .; d_gene: TRBD1; j_gene: TRBJ2-7; CDR3aa: ASSRAGGPYEQY
v_gene: TRBV28; abundance: .; d_gene: .; j_gene: TRBJ2-5; CDR3aa: ASSLLEGTGETQY
v_gene: TRBV27; abundance: .; d_gene: TRBD1; j_gene: TRBJ2-1; CDR3aa: ASRHDRAQF
v_gene: TRBV7-2; abundance: once; d_gene: .; j_gene: TRBJ2-1; CDR3aa: ASSLGPYNEQF
v_gene: TRBV5-4; abundance: .; d_gene: TRBD2; j_gene: TRBJ2-7; CDR3aa: ASSSGLAEPYEQY
v_gene: TRBV29-1; abundance: .; d_gene: .; j_gene: TRBJ2-1; CDR3aa: SVLRHAGDEQF
v_gene: TRBV9; abundance: .; d_gene: TRBD2; j_gene: TRBJ2-1; CDR3aa: ASSALASGRSTSTRNEQF
v_gene: TRBV6-1; abundance: .; d_gene: TRBD1; j_gene: TRBJ2-7; CDR3aa: ASTSGQGRAEQY
v_gene: TRBV5-5; abundance: .; d_gene: .; j_gene: TRBJ2-7; CDR3aa: ASSLLGEQY
v_gene: TRBV7-3; abundance: .; d_gene: TRBD1; j_gene: TRBJ2-3; CDR3aa: ASSLTRPGQGDTDTQY
v_gene: TRBV5-4; abundance: once; d_gene: .; j_gene: TRBJ2-1; CDR3aa: ASSSGGGFEQF
v_gene: TRBV27; abundance: .; d_gene: .; j_gene: TRBJ2-3; CDR3aa: ASNPLRGTSTDTQY
v_gene: TRBV6-5; abundance: .; d_gene: TRBD1; j_gene: TRBJ1-5; CDR3aa: ASRDRVNQPQH
v_gene: TRBV7-2; abundance: .; d_gene: TRBD1; j_gene: TRBJ1-3; CDR3aa: ASSFGTGRSGNTIY
v_gene: TRBV30; abundance: many; d_gene: TRBD1; j_gene: TRBJ1-6; CDR3aa: AWSGDRSGSPLH
v_gene: TRBV29-1; abundance: .; d_gene: .; j_gene: TRBJ2-7; CDR3aa: SVEEATAYSYEQY